These 21 T cell receptor beta chains share one sample of origin, sequenced in a study of cytomegalovirus exposure and HLA in healthy donors. 13 Jbeta primers and 60 Vbeta primers were used for the PCR. Some clones are missing from TCRdb's copy, which holds only in-frame ones; the method was immunoSEQ multiplex PCR. This sample has approximately 220,000 clones, with roughly 85% found just once. Material: PBMCs. The receptors were sampled from a man in his late teens or twenties in good health and CMV-seronegative.

This clone occurred once. The V call is TRBV4-3, the J call TRBJ2-5, with D possibly being TRBD2 (7 bases). V lost 4 bases, J lost 4 bases, and 16 bases lay in between. The CDR3 covers 15 residues. The germline CDR1 and CDR2 sequences are LGHNA and YSLEER. CDR3 amino acids: CASSPAGGPGETQYF. The CDR3 region has the DNA TGCGCCAGCAGCCCGGCCGGGGGGCCGGGAGAGACCCAGTACTTC.

The J gene is TRBJ2-7, the V gene TRBV7-9, with 8 bases fitting TRBD2. In germline, CDR1 is SEHNR, CDR2 FQNEAQ (reference sequence). V lost 3 bases and J lost 2; bases outside the gene matches: 3. The CDR3 contains 14 residues. CDR3 protein: CASSFSAGAYEQYF. CDR3 in DNA: TGTGCCAGCAGCTTCTCAGCGGGAGCCTACGAGCAGTACTTC.

This clone was detected only once. J is TRBJ1-5 and V is TRBV10-3; TRBD1 might be the D (5 bases). The V gene's germline CDR1 is ENHRY and CDR2 SYGVKD. V dropped 3 bases and J dropped 5 bases, with 14 bases sitting between them. The length of the CDR3 is 15 residues. The CDR3 DNA reads as TGTGCCATCAGTGAAAACCAGGGCGGCGATCAGCCCCAGCATTTT. The encoded protein is CAISENQGGDQPQHF.

The chain couples TRBV5-3 to TRBJ1-5; D perhaps matches TRBD1 (5 bases). TRBV5-3 is recorded as an ORF, its role being uncertain. V lost 7 bases and J lost 1, with 15 bases in between. The CDR3 extends over 15 amino acids. The CDR3 nucleotides read TGTGCCAGATGGCTTCAGGGAGGCAGCAATCAGCCCCAGCATTTT. It specifies CARWLQGGSNQPQHF.

This sequence joins TRBV29-1 and TRBJ2-5; 8 bases map to TRBD2. CDR1 and CDR2 from the germline V gene are SQVTM and ANQGSEA. Losses at the gene ends were 6 bases for V and 4 bases for J; bases not matched to a gene: 19. CDR3 length equals 17 residues. This CDR3 is CSVTKAGDGGAGETQYF. DNA of the CDR3: TGCAGCGTCACCAAAGCGGGAGATGGGGGGGCGGGAGAGACCCAGTACTTC. Full variable domain (missing parts from reference TRBV29-1 and TRBJ2-5): SAVISQKPSRDICQRGTSLTIQCQVDSQVTMMFWYRQQPGQSLTLIATANQGSEATYESGFVIDKFPISRPNLTFSTLTVSNMSPEDSSIYLCSVTKAGDGGAGETQYFGPGTRLLVL.

The V gene is TRBV28, the J gene TRBJ2-1; TRBD2 is a possible D gene (7 bases). The CDR3 spans 17 residues. CDR1 is MDHEN, CDR2 SYDVKM, per germline. V shed 1 base and J shed 1 base, with 14 bases lying between them. The CDR3 DNA reads TGTGCCAGCAGTTTATCGCTCGAGGGGGGGTCCTACAATGAGCAGTTCTTC. Amino acid sequence: CASSLSLEGGSYNEQFF.

The gene calls are TRBV10-3 and TRBJ2-1; the D is unclear. Germline V gene lookup returns CDR1 ENHRY and CDR2 SYGVKD. Trimming left V 3 bases short and J 0 bases short, with 6 bases between. The CDR3 has 14 amino acids. CDR3 coding DNA: TGTGCCATCAGTGACGTCGGCTCCTACAATGAGCAGTTCTTC. Encoded protein: CAISDVGSYNEQFF.

The gene calls are TRBV5-4 and TRBJ2-1; D is undetermined. The ends were cut back, 0 bases at V and 0 bases at J, with 10 bases in the middle. Germline values: CDR1 SGHNT, CDR2 YYREEE (reference sequence). This CDR3 contains 16 residues. This chain's CDR3 is CASSLDSRVSYNEQFF. In nucleotides, the CDR3 is TGTGCCAGCAGCTTGGATTCTCGGGTCTCCTACAATGAGCAGTTCTTC.

The chain couples TRBV4-3 to TRBJ2-4; TRBD1 matches 10 bases. CDR3 size: 14 residues. The germline gives CDR1 LGHNA, CDR2 YSLEER. Trimming removed 4 bases from V and 6 bases from J; junction bases left unmatched: 3. CDR3 loop: CASSPRDRGNIQYF. For the CDR3, the DNA is TGCGCCAGCAGCCCCCGGGACAGGGGAAACATTCAGTACTTC.

The rearrangement uses TRBV30 and TRBJ1-5; 7 bases map to TRBD1. Trimming removed 5 bases from V and 5 bases from J; junction bases left unmatched: 15. The CDR3 covers 16 residues. Germline CDR1 reads GTSNPN; CDR2 reads SVGIG (reference sequence). The CDR3 DNA reads as TGTGCCTGGGGGGCGACAGGGTGGAGTCTGGATCAGCCCCAGCATTTT. Its protein product is CAWGATGWSLDQPQHF.

This rearrangement joins TRBV6-5 to TRBJ2-3; no clear D. The CDR3 extends over 14 amino acids. Germline-derived CDR1 and CDR2 are MNHEY and SVGAGI. V shed 0 bases and J shed 4 bases, with 8 bases lying between them. The CDR3 here is CASSYSNLADTQYF. Here the CDR3 DNA reads TGTGCCAGCAGTTACTCGAACCTAGCAGATACGCAGTATTTT.

The V gene is TRBV7-9, the J gene TRBJ2-5, with 8 bases that match TRBD2. With V trimmed by 5 bases and J by 4 bases, 6 bases remained unmatched. The CDR3 sequence is 14 residues long. The V gene's germline CDR1 is SEHNR and CDR2 FQNEAQ (reference sequence). CDR3 residues: CASSPGLGAETQYF. The CDR3 coding sequence is TGTGCCAGCAGCCCGGGACTAGGGGCAGAGACCCAGTACTTC.

This chain joins TRBV7-6 and TRBJ2-7, with 8 bases matching TRBD1. CDR1 and CDR2 (germline): SGHVS, FNYEAQ. This CDR3 is built from 16 residues. Germline trimming cut 1 base from V and 3 bases from J; bases unmatched to any gene: 8. CDR3 coding DNA: TGTGCCAGCAGCTTAGATCGGGTAGGACAGGGCTACGAGCAGTACTTC. It translates to CASSLDRVGQGYEQYF. The whole variable domain, filled in from reference TRBV7-6 and TRBJ2-7, reads GAGVSQSPRYKVTKRGQDVALRCDPISGHVSLYWYRQALGQGPEFLTYFNYEAQQDKSGLPNDRFSAERPEGSISTLTIQRTEQRDSAMYRCASSLDRVGQGYEQYFGPGTRLTVT.

There are a few counts of this clone. The chain couples TRBV19 to TRBJ2-1; the match to TRBD2 covers 9 bases. The V segment lost 4 bases and the J segment 0 bases; nucleotides outside the gene matches: 1. The CDR3 contains 15 residues. Germline V gene lookup returns CDR1 LNHDA and CDR2 SQIVND (reference sequence). This chain's CDR3 is CASSTSGASYNEQFF. The DNA of the CDR3 is TGTGCCAGTAGTACTAGCGGGGCCTCCTACAATGAGCAGTTCTTC.

This rearrangement joins TRBV19 to TRBJ2-7; 13 nucleotides match TRBD2. The CDR3 is 14 residues long. V lost 7 bases to trimming and J lost 5 bases; unmatched junction nucleotides: 5. Germline CDR1 reads LNHDA; CDR2 reads SQIVND (reference sequence). The CDR3 region has the DNA TGTGCCAGTACTAGGACTAGCGGGAGCCACGAGCAGTACTTC. As protein: CASTRTSGSHEQYF.

The chain couples TRBV19 to TRBJ1-5; D is perhaps TRBD1 (6 bases). CDR3 length equals 17 residues. Germline V CDR1 and CDR2: LNHDA, SQIVND (reference sequence). V was shortened by 4 bases and J by 7 bases, with 23 bases between the two germline ends. CDR3: CASSRGAGGRGRQPQHF. CDR3 sequence (DNA): TGTGCCAGTAGTAGGGGGGCCGGAGGGAGGGGTAGACAGCCCCAGCATTTT.

This clone was recorded a few times. The chain uses TRBV6-6 and TRBJ1-2; no clear D. Trimming took off 4 bases at V and 5 bases at J, with 17 bases between the two ends. The germline V gene encodes CDR1 MNHNY and CDR2 SVGAGI (reference sequence). The CDR3 has 15 residues. The DNA for the CDR3 is TGTGCCAGCAGTTCCGACATTGGCCCTTCTTATGGCTACACCTTC. The encoded protein is CASSSDIGPSYGYTF.

The rearrangement joins TRBV29-1 to TRBJ1-3; D unresolved. CDR3 length: 12 residues. V was clipped by 7 bases and J by 6 bases, with 13 bases between them. Germline CDR1 is SQVTM and CDR2 is ANQGSEA. In nucleotides, the CDR3 is TGCAGCGCAACCCCAGGCTTAAACACCATATATTTT. Its protein is CSATPGLNTIYF.

The chain uses TRBV19 and TRBJ1-6; 7 positions match TRBD1. The germline V gene encodes CDR1 LNHDA and CDR2 SQIVND (reference sequence). There are 18 residues in the CDR3. Losses at the gene ends were 1 base for V and 6 bases for J; bases not matched to a gene: 12. CDR3 sequence (DNA): TGTGCCAGTAGTATAGGAAATATAGGGACAGCGTCTAATTCACCCCTCCACTTT. The encoded protein is CASSIGNIGTASNSPLHF.

V and J are TRBV4-2 and TRBJ1-1, with 8 nucleotides matching TRBD1. V lost 1 base, J lost 4 bases, and 5 bases stayed unmatched. The CDR3 loop spans 15 amino acids. Germline V gene sequence: CDR1 LGHNA, CDR2 YNFKEQ. The CDR3 protein is CASSQAGTGSTEAFF. The CDR3 DNA reads TGTGCCAGCAGCCAAGCCGGGACAGGATCCACTGAAGCTTTCTTT.

J is TRBJ2-5 and V is TRBV10-3, with D maybe TRBD2 (6 bases). Germline-derived CDR1 and CDR2 are ENHRY and SYGVKD. V was trimmed by 5 bases and J by 1 base, leaving 14 bases between them. The CDR3 is 15 residues long. In DNA, the CDR3 is TGTGCCATCAGTATAGGCAATAGCGGCCAAGAGACCCAGTACTTC. It codes for CAISIGNSGQETQYF.